A selection of T cell receptor beta chains follows, all from one sample in a study of blood T cell repertoires in COVID-19. Data came from immunoSEQ multiplex PCR; TCRdb stores just in-frame clones and leaves some out. In the table there are a few hundred thousand clones, 85% to 90% of which are singletons. The sample taken for sequencing was PBMCs or T cells enriched from blood (not recorded which). These receptors were collected from a man aged 25-40 years who had recovered from COVID-19. Each CDR3 is given with its conserved first and last residue. A D gene is named only where the DNA matches it firmly. For some rows the clone size is stated as once, few or many, or as a class when expanded; others skip it.

D | size | J | V | CDR3 | DNA
NA | NA | TRBJ2-7 | TRBV27 | CASSLCGPYEQYF | TGTGCCAGCAGTTTATGCGGGCCCTACGAGCAGTACTTC
TRBD1 | few | TRBJ1-2 | TRBV25-1 | CASREKGTGAGDYGYTF | TGTGCCAGCAGAGAAAAGGGGACAGGGGCGGGAGACTATGGCTACACCTTC
NA | NA | TRBJ1-5 | TRBV15 | CATSITSGNQPQHF | TGTGCCACCAGCATTACGTCGGGCAATCAGCCCCAGCATTTT
NA | NA | TRBJ1-6 | TRBV18 | CASSRSKGARASSYNSPLHF | TGTGCCAGCTCACGGTCGAAGGGAGCGAGGGCAAGCTCCTATAATTCACCCCTCCACTTT
NA | NA | TRBJ2-3 | TRBV7-2 | CASSLINRGYTSTDTQYF | TGTGCCAGCAGCTTAATAAATAGGGGCTACACTTCCACAGATACGCAGTATTTT
NA | NA | TRBJ2-1 | TRBV18 | CASSRLGSSDYNEQFF | TGTGCCAGCTCCCGCCTCGGGAGTTCCGACTACAATGAGCAGTTCTTC
TRBD2 | NA | TRBJ2-3 | TRBV29-1 | CSTGTSGSRVTDTQYF | TGCAGCACGGGGACTAGCGGGAGTAGGGTTACAGATACGCAGTATTTT
TRBD1 | NA | TRBJ1-2 | TRBV18 | CASSPPWDRGNYGYTF | TGTGCCAGCTCACCACCGTGGGACAGGGGCAACTATGGCTACACCTTC
NA | NA | TRBJ2-7 | TRBV6-5 | CASSPSGGIFYEQYF | TGTGCCAGCAGTCCTTCGGGCGGGATCTTCTACGAGCAGTACTTC
NA | few | TRBJ1-5 | TRBV10-3 | CAIGQQNQPQHF | TGTGCCATCGGACAGCAAAATCAGCCCCAGCATTTT
TRBD1 | NA | TRBJ1-5 | TRBV28 | CASSLDRKNQPQHF | TGTGCCAGCAGTTTGGACAGGAAAAATCAGCCCCAGCATTTT
NA | NA | TRBJ1-5 | TRBV5-5 | CASSLQMTGFNQPQHF | TGTGCCAGCAGCTTGCAAATGACAGGTTTCAATCAGCCCCAGCATTTT
TRBD1 | NA | TRBJ2-7 | TRBV6-6 | CASSYGSTGGYEQYF | TGTGCCAGCAGTTATGGATCGACAGGGGGGTACGAGCAGTACTTC
TRBD1 | NA | TRBJ1-4 | TRBV18 | CASSMDRDATNEKLFF | TGTGCCAGCTCAATGGACAGGGACGCAACTAATGAAAAACTGTTTTTT
TRBD1 | NA | TRBJ1-3 | TRBV7-8 | CASSLRSGQGTSGNTIYF | TGTGCCAGCAGCTTACGGTCCGGACAGGGGACATCTGGAAACACCATATATTTT
NA | once | TRBJ2-7 | TRBV5-1 | CASSRSERAGSYEQYF | TGCGCCAGCAGTCGGTCTGAAAGGGCGGGCTCCTACGAGCAGTACTTC